This T cell receptor beta chain comes out of a study of human T cells and chemical hapten exposure. Time point indicated: patch test 1, 2 weeks after DPC sensitization. Treatment defined: therapeutic diphenylcyclopropenone sensitization with weekly scalp DPC. Via MiXCR, TCRdb re-called the RACE reads, giving one row per CDR3 protein. The data contain roughly 70,000 distinct CDR3 sequences, about 31% of them singletons. The sequence came from a man aged 35-49 years with alopecia areata. Some clones in this sample may be carry-over from other donors' samples. The sequencing here drew on whole blood, taken in connection with sensitization to the hapten diphenylcyclopropenone (DPC).

As DNA, the CDR3 is TGTGCCAGCAGCGTAGATCACAGTCCGGGGGGGCAGTACTTC. Its protein is CASSVDHSPGGQYF. This chain joins TRBV9 and TRBJ2-7; 7 bases fit TRBD2. V trimming: 0 bases; J trimming: 9 bases; junction bases outside the gene matches: 9. Germline V gene data show CDR1 as SGDLS and CDR2 as YYNGEE. There are 14 residues in the CDR3.